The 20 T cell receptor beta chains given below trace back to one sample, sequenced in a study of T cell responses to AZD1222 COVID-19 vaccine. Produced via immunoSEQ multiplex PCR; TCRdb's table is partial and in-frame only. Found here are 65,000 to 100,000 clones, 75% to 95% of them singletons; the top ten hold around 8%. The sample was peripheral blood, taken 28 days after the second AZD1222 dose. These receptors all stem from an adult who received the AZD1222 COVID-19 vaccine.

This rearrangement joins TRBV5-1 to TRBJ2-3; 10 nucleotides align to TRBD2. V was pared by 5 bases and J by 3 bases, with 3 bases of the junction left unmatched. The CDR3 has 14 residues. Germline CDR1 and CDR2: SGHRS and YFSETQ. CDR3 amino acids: CASSTSGKTDTQYF. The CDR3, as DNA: TGCGCCAGCAGTACTAGCGGGAAGACAGATACGCAGTATTTT.

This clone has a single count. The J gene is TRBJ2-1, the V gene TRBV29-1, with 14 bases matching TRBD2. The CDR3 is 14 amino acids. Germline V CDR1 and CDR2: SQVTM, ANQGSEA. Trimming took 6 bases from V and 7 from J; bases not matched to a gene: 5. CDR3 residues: CSVAGLAGVNEQFF. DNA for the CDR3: TGCAGCGTGGCGGGACTAGCGGGAGTAAATGAGCAGTTCTTC.

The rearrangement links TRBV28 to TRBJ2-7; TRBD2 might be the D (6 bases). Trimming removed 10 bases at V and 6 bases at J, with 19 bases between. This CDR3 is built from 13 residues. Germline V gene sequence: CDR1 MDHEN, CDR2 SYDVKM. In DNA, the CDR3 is TGTGCCACCCGACGACTAGAAATCTCCGAGCAGTACTTC. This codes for CATRRLEISEQYF.

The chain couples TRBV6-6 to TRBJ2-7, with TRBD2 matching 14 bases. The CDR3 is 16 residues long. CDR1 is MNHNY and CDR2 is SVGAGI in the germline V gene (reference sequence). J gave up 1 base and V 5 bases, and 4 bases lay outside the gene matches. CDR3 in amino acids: CASSRTSGRQSYEQYF. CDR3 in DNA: TGTGCCAGCAGTCGGACTAGCGGGAGGCAGTCCTACGAGCAGTACTTC.

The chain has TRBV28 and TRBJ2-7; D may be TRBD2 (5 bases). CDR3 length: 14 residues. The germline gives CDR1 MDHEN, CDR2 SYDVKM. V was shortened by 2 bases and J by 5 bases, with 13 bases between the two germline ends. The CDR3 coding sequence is TGTGCCAGCAGTTTAAACCCCCCCGGGGACGAGCAGTACTTC. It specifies CASSLNPPGDEQYF. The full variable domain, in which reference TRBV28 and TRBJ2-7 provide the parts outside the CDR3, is DVKVTQSSRYLVKRTGEKVFLECVQDMDHENMFWYRQDPGLGLRLIYFSYDVKMKEKGDIPEGYSVSREKKERFSLILESASTNQTSMYLCASSLNPPGDEQYFGPGTRLTVT.

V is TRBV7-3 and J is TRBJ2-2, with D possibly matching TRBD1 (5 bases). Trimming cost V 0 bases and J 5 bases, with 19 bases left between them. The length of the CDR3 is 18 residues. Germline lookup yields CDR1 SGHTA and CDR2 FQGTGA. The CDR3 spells CASSLTPPGQGSTGELFF. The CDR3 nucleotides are TGTGCCAGCAGCTTAACCCCTCCCGGGCAGGGAAGTACCGGGGAGCTGTTTTTT. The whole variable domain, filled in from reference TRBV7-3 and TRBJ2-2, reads GAGVSQTPSNKVTEKGKYVELRCDPISGHTALYWYRQSLGQGPEFLIYFQGTGAADDSGLPNDRFFAVRPEGSVSTLKIQRTERGDSAVYLCASSLTPPGQGSTGELFFGEGSRLTVL.

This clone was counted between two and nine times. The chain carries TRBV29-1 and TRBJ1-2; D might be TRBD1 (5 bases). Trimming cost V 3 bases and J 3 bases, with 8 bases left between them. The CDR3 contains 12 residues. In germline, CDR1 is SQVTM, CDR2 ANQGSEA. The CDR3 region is CSVDQGDYGYTF. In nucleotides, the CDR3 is TGCAGCGTTGACCAGGGCGACTATGGCTACACCTTC.

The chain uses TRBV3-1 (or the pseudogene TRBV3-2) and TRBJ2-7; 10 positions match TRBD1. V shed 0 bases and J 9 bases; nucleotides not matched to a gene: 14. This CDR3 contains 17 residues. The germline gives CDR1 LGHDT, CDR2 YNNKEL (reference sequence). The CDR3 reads CASSQEDRGFSYEGQYF. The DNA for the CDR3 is TGTGCCAGCAGCCAAGAGGACAGGGGGTTCTCCTACGAAGGGCAGTACTTC.

The CDR3 loop reads CASSSTPGQGIVQETQYF. DNA for the CDR3: TGTGCCAGCAGCTCCACGCCGGGACAGGGAATTGTCCAAGAGACCCAGTACTTC. The chain links TRBV5-5 to TRBJ2-5, with 9 bases lining up with TRBD1. CDR1 and CDR2 (germline): SGHKS, YYEKEE (reference sequence). The J segment lost 1 base and the V segment lost 3 bases, leaving 13 bases of the junction unmatched. This CDR3 has 18 amino acids. Filled out from reference TRBV5-5 and TRBJ2-5, the complete variable domain reads DAGVTQSPTHLIKTRGQQVTLRCSPISGHKSVSWYQQVLGQGPQFIFQYYEKEERGRGNFPDRFSARQFPNYSSELNVNALLLGDSALYLCASSSTPGQGIVQETQYFGPGTRLLVL.

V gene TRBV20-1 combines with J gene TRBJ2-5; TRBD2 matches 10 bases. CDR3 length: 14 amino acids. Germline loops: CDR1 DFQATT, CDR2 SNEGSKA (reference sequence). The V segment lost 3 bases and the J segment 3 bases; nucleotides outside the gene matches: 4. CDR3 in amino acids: CSASHGLAEETQYF. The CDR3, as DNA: TGCAGTGCTAGTCACGGACTAGCGGAAGAGACCCAGTACTTC.

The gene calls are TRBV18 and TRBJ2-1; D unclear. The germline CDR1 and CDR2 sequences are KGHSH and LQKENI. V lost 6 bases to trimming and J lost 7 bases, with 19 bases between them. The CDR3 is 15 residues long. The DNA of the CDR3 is TGTGCCAGCTCTTTCACCGATCGGAACTCTAATGAGCAGTTCTTC. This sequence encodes CASSFTDRNSNEQFF. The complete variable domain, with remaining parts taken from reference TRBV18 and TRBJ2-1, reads NAGVMQNPRHLVRRRGQEARLRCSPMKGHSHVYWYRQLPEEGLKFMVYLQKENIIDESGMPKERFSAEFPKEGPSILRIQQVVRGDSAAYFCASSFTDRNSNEQFFGPGTRLTVL.

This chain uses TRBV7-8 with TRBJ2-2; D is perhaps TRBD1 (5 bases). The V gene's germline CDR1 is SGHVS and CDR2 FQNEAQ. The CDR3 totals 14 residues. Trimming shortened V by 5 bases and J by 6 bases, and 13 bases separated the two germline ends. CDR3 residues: CASSPQTGAGELFF. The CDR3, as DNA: TGTGCCAGCAGCCCCCAAACAGGCGCCGGGGAGCTGTTTTTT.

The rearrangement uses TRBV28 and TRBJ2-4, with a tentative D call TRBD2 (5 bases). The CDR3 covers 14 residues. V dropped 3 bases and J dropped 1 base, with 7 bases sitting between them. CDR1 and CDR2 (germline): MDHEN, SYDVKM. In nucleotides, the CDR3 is TGTGCCAGCAGTTTGACGGGGGCCAAAAACATTCAGTACTTC. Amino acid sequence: CASSLTGAKNIQYF.

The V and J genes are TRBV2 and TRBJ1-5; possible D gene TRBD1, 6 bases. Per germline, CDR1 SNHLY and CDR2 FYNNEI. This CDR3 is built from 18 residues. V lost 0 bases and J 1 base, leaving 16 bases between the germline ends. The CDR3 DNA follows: TGTGCCAGCAGTGAAGCGCTCAGGGGCTTCCGGAGCAATCAGCCCCAGCATTTT. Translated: CASSEALRGFRSNQPQHF.

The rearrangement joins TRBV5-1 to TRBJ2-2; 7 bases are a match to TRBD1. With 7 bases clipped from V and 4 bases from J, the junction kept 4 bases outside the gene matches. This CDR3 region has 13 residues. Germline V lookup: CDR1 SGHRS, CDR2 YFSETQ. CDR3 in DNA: TGCGCCAGCGGGGGACAGTTCACCGGGGAGCTGTTTTTT. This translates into CASGGQFTGELFF.

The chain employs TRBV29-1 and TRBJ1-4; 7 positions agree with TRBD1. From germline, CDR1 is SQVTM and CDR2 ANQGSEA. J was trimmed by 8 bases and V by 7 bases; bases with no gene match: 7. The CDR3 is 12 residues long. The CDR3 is CSARQGSEKLFF. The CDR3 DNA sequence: TGCAGCGCCCGACAGGGTTCGGAAAAACTGTTTTTT.

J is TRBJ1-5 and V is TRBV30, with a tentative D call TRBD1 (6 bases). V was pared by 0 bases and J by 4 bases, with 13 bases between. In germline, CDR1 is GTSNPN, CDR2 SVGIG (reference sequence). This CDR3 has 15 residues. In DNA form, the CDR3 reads TGTGCCTGGAGTGTACTAGGGGGTCCAAATCAGCCCCAGCATTTT. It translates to CAWSVLGGPNQPQHF.

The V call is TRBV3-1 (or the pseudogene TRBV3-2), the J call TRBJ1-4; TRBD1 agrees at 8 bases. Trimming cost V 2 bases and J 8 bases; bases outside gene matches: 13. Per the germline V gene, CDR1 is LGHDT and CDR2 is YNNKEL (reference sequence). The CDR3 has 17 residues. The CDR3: CASSQISQGALEEKLFF. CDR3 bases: TGTGCCAGCAGCCAAATCTCCCAGGGGGCGTTGGAGGAAAAACTGTTTTTT.

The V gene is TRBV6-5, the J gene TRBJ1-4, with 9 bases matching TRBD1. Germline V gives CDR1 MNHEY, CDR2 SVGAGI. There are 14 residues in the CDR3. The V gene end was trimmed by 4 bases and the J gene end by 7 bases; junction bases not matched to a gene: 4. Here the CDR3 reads CASSSGQGSEKLFF. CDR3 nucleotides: TGTGCCAGCAGTTCGGGACAGGGAAGTGAAAAACTGTTTTTT.

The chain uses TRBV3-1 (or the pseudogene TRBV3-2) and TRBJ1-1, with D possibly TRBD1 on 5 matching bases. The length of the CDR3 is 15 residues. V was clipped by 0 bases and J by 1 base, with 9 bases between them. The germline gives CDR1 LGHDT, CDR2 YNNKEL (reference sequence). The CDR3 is CASSQEWGGNTEAFF. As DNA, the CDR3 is TGTGCCAGCAGCCAAGAGTGGGGGGGGAACACTGAAGCTTTCTTT.